Below, 30 T cell receptor beta chains from the same sample are listed, as sequenced in a study of T cell responses to AZD1222 COVID-19 vaccine. Only in-frame clones appear in the TCRdb table, and some are missing; sequencing was by immunoSEQ multiplex PCR. The top ten clones hold approximately 22% of a sample with about 92,000 clones, approximately 90% of them seen once. Specimen: peripheral blood, collected on day 0 of AZD1222 vaccination. These receptors were taken from an adult in good health.

The chain recombines TRBV28 with TRBJ1-4, with D possibly TRBD1 on 5 matching bases. CDR3 length: 13 amino acids. Germline values: CDR1 MDHEN, CDR2 SYDVKM. Trimming removed 8 bases at V and 7 bases at J, with 14 bases between. CDR3 loop: CASSRTIGEKLFF. The CDR3 region has the DNA TGTGCCAGCTCCCGGACAATTGGTGAAAAACTGTTTTTT.

The chain recombines TRBV4-2 with TRBJ1-1, with D possibly TRBD1 on 6 matching bases. The V and J ends lost 1 base and 5 bases respectively, with 20 bases between them. The CDR3 is 17 residues long. Germline assignment: CDR1 LGHNA and CDR2 YNFKEQ. CDR3 sequence reads: CASSQVGGGGMITEAFF. CDR3 nucleotides: TGTGCCAGCAGCCAAGTTGGAGGGGGAGGAATGATTACTGAAGCTTTCTTT.

This clone was detected once. The V call is TRBV3-1 (or the pseudogene TRBV3-2), the J call TRBJ1-2, with D possibly TRBD1 on 6 matching bases. CDR1 LGHDT and CDR2 YNNKEL come from the germline V gene (reference sequence). V dropped 4 bases and J dropped 4 bases, with 19 bases sitting between them. The CDR3 is 16 residues long. CDR3 amino acids: CASSLRGTVLSYGYTF. For the CDR3, the DNA is TGTGCCAGCAGCCTCAGGGGAACGGTTTTAAGCTATGGCTACACCTTC.

This rearrangement joins TRBV7-6 to TRBJ2-7; D perhaps matches TRBD1 (6 bases). V dropped 1 base and J dropped 1 base, with 14 bases sitting between them. The germline CDR1 and CDR2 sequences are SGHVS and FNYEAQ. The CDR3 length is 16 residues. The CDR3 protein is CASSLERHRDSYEQYF. The CDR3 bases are TGTGCCAGCAGCTTAGAGCGGCACAGGGATTCCTACGAGCAGTACTTC.

V usage is TRBV5-5 and J usage is TRBJ1-3; D perhaps matches TRBD1 (6 bases). The germline gives CDR1 SGHKS, CDR2 YYEKEE (reference sequence). The V gene lost 2 bases and the J gene lost 3 bases, with 9 bases spanning the gap. The CDR3 has 14 residues. This CDR3 is CASSLGGLGNTIYF. The CDR3 DNA follows: TGTGCCAGCAGCTTAGGGGGGCTTGGAAACACCATATATTTT. Looking up the rest from reference TRBV5-5 and TRBJ1-3 gives the full variable domain: DAGVTQSPTHLIKTRGQQVTLRCSPISGHKSVSWYQQVLGQGPQFIFQYYEKEERGRGNFPDRFSARQFPNYSSELNVNALLLGDSALYLCASSLGGLGNTIYFGEGSWLTVV.

V is TRBV5-1 and J is TRBJ1-1, with 8 positions matching TRBD1. V gave up 4 bases and J gave up 1 base; unmatched junction bases: 3. CDR1 and CDR2 (germline): SGHRS, YFSETQ. The length of the CDR3 is 14 residues. The CDR3 spells CASSPGTGNTEAFF. CDR3 coding DNA: TGCGCCAGCAGCCCTGGGACAGGGAACACTGAAGCTTTCTTT.

The V call is TRBV28, the J call TRBJ1-4; unclear D gene. The germline gives CDR1 MDHEN, CDR2 SYDVKM. The CDR3 is 14 residues long. Trimming stripped 5 bases from V and 5 bases from J, with 12 bases between. The CDR3 here is CASSQIGGNEKLFF. The CDR3 DNA reads TGTGCCAGCAGTCAAATAGGCGGGAATGAAAAACTGTTTTTT. Complete variable domain (other parts from reference TRBV28 and TRBJ1-4): DVKVTQSSRYLVKRTGEKVFLECVQDMDHENMFWYRQDPGLGLRLIYFSYDVKMKEKGDIPEGYSVSREKKERFSLILESASTNQTSMYLCASSQIGGNEKLFFGSGTQLSVL.

The CDR3 bases are TGTGCCAGCAGCTTGAGACAGGGAATGGGCTATGGCTACACCTTC. This codes for CASSLRQGMGYGYTF. The V and J genes are TRBV11-2 and TRBJ1-2; 7 bases align to TRBD1. V was clipped by 3 bases and J by 4 bases; unmatched bases: 8. Germline CDR1 reads SGHAT; CDR2 reads FQNNGV. The CDR3 is 15 residues long.

This clone was detected only a few times. The chain uses TRBV9 and TRBJ2-7; either TRBD1 or TRBD2 may supply D (5 bases each). The CDR3 runs 14 residues. In germline, CDR1 is SGDLS, CDR2 YYNGEE. The V and J ends lost 3 bases and 3 bases respectively, with 13 bases between them. CDR3 bases: TGTGCCAGCAGCGACGGGGCCGGCAGCTACGAGCAGTACTTC. As protein: CASSDGAGSYEQYF.

The chain carries TRBV11-2 and TRBJ2-3; tentatively, D is TRBD1 or TRBD2 (6 bases each). The CDR3 length is 13 residues. Germline V gives CDR1 SGHAT, CDR2 FQNNGV. V lost 4 bases and J lost 6, with 11 bases in between. The CDR3: CASSSGAKDTQYF. The CDR3 DNA is TGTGCCAGCAGCTCGGGGGCTAAGGATACGCAGTATTTT.

Notes on this clone: The sample has other DNA sequences that encode this CDR3 too. The CDR3 loop reads CASSLGQSYNEQFF. DNA of the CDR3: TGCGCCAGCAGCTTGGGACAGTCCTACAATGAGCAGTTCTTC. This chain links TRBV5-1 with TRBJ2-1; the D gene is possibly TRBD1 (5 bases). From germline, CDR1 is SGHRS and CDR2 YFSETQ. This CDR3 has 14 residues. Trimming took off 0 bases at V and 1 base at J, with 5 bases between the two ends.

The chain uses TRBV12-3 or TRBV12-4 and TRBJ1-2; 7 bases line up with TRBD1. The junction had 8 bases not matched to a gene; V was cut back by 6 bases and J by 7 bases. The CDR3 extends over 13 amino acids. The CDR3 bases are TGTGCCAGCAGCCCTCAGGGGGGGTCTGGCTACACCTTC. Its protein product is CASSPQGGSGYTF.

This clone came up once. V is TRBV19 and J is TRBJ2-7; the match to TRBD1 covers 10 bases. Germline V gene sequence: CDR1 LNHDA, CDR2 SQIVND (reference sequence). This CDR3 has 14 amino acids. J gave up 4 bases and V 3 bases, and 3 bases lay outside the gene matches. CDR3 DNA sequence: TGTGCCAGTAGTATTGGGACAGGGGATTACGAGCAGTACTTC. It is translated as CASSIGTGDYEQYF.

The genes are TRBV29-1 and TRBJ1-1, with D perhaps TRBD1 (5 bases). V dropped 6 bases and J dropped 6 bases, with 14 bases sitting between them. The CDR3 is 12 residues long. Germline loops: CDR1 SQVTM, CDR2 ANQGSEA. The CDR3 is CSVIEGAAEAFF. CDR3 DNA sequence: TGCAGCGTCATTGAAGGGGCTGCTGAAGCTTTCTTT.

J is TRBJ2-3 and V is TRBV5-1; 9 bases match TRBD2. CDR3 length equals 15 residues. With 0 bases clipped from V and 3 bases from J, the junction kept 2 bases outside the gene matches. The germline gives CDR1 SGHRS, CDR2 YFSETQ. CDR3 region: CASSLVAGGTDTQYF. The CDR3 DNA follows: TGCGCCAGCAGCTTGGTTGCGGGGGGGACAGATACGCAGTATTTT.

This sequence joins TRBV5-6 and TRBJ2-3, with 10 bases aligning to TRBD1. In germline, CDR1 is SGHDT, CDR2 YYEEEE. V was clipped by 4 bases and J by 5 bases; unmatched bases: 4. The CDR3 is 14 amino acids. CDR3 region: CASSLWTGGDTQYF. Here the CDR3 DNA reads TGTGCCAGCAGCCTCTGGACAGGGGGAGATACGCAGTATTTT.

The rearrangement links TRBV12-3 or TRBV12-4 to TRBJ1-2, with 12 bases matching TRBD1. Trimming took 8 bases from V and 7 from J; bases not matched to a gene: 5. The CDR3 has 13 amino acids. In nucleotides, the CDR3 is TGTGCCAGCGGGGGGACAGGGGGCGGTGGCTACACCTTC. It specifies CASGGTGGGGYTF.

The chain joins TRBV27 to TRBJ2-5; D ambiguous. V gave up 4 bases and J gave up 1 base, with 10 bases separating them. Germline V gene sequence: CDR1 MNHEY, CDR2 SMNVEV (reference sequence). This CDR3 region has 14 residues. The CDR3 loop reads CASSSQWTQETQYF. The CDR3 DNA is TGTGCCAGCAGTTCCCAGTGGACCCAAGAGACCCAGTACTTC.

The chain carries TRBV10-3 and TRBJ1-5; D perhaps matches TRBD1 (6 bases). CDR3 length: 17 amino acids. CDR1 ENHRY and CDR2 SYGVKD come from the germline V gene. Trimming removed 4 bases at V and 3 bases at J, with 19 bases between. The CDR3 coding sequence is TGTGCCATCAGTGCCACCGAGGGAGGGGGGGACAATCAGCCCCAGCATTTT. Protein product: CAISATEGGGDNQPQHF.

The chain joins TRBV27 to TRBJ1-6, with a tentative D call TRBD1 (6 bases). The germline CDR1 and CDR2 sequences are MNHEY and SMNVEV (reference sequence). CDR3 length: 16 amino acids. V dropped 6 bases and J dropped 6 bases, with 18 bases sitting between them. CDR3 protein: CASRFRGGISNSPLHF. CDR3 nucleotides: TGTGCCAGCAGGTTCAGGGGAGGTATAAGTAATTCACCCCTCCACTTT.

J is TRBJ1-3 and V is TRBV5-5; 7 nucleotides line up with TRBD1. The CDR3 loop spans 16 amino acids. Trimming took 3 bases from V and 0 from J; bases not matched to a gene: 6. Germline V lookup: CDR1 SGHKS, CDR2 YYEKEE (reference sequence). The CDR3 sequence: CASSWRTGTSGNTIYF. DNA for the CDR3: TGTGCCAGCAGCTGGAGGACAGGAACCTCTGGAAACACCATATATTTT.

The rearrangement joins TRBV3-1 (or the pseudogene TRBV3-2) to TRBJ2-3; a possible D gene is TRBD2 (6 bases). CDR1 is LGHDT and CDR2 is YNNKEL in the germline V gene (reference sequence). The CDR3 covers 15 residues. Trimming removed 4 bases at V and 2 bases at J, with 13 bases between. DNA for the CDR3: TGTGCCAGCAGCCTTACTAGCCCCTCCACAGATACGCAGTATTTT. Its translation is CASSLTSPSTDTQYF.

The chain is built from TRBV5-1 and TRBJ1-6, with 10 bases lining up with TRBD1. V lost 4 bases, J lost 5 bases, and 3 bases stayed unmatched. The length of the CDR3 is 15 residues. Germline V gene data show CDR1 as SGHRS and CDR2 as YFSETQ. The CDR3 reads CASSPGQGDNSPLHF. Written as DNA, the CDR3 is TGCGCCAGCAGCCCTGGACAGGGGGATAATTCACCCCTCCACTTT.

The chain employs TRBV5-8 and TRBJ1-4, with 7 nucleotides matching TRBD1. Trimming cost V 4 bases and J 4 bases; bases outside gene matches: 4. CDR1 is SGHTS and CDR2 is YDEGEE in the germline V gene. This CDR3 spans 14 amino acids. The CDR3 nucleotides are TGTGCCAGCAGCCGGACAGGTGATAATGAAAAACTGTTTTTT. This sequence encodes CASSRTGDNEKLFF.

The chain joins TRBV7-2 to TRBJ1-1; tentatively, D is TRBD1 (6 bases). V shed 6 bases and J shed 4 bases, with 15 bases lying between them. The CDR3 contains 14 residues. Germline assignment: CDR1 SGHTA and CDR2 FQGNSA. The CDR3 is CASSSVQGITEAFF. The DNA of the CDR3 is TGTGCCAGCAGTTCCGTCCAGGGGATCACTGAAGCTTTCTTT. Full variable domain (rest looked up from reference TRBV7-2 and TRBJ1-1): GAGVSQSPSNKVTEKGKDVELRCDPISGHTALYWYRQSLGQGLEFLIYFQGNSAPDKSGLPSDRFSAERTGGSVSTLTIQRTQQEDSAVYLCASSSVQGITEAFFGQGTRLTVV.

V and J are TRBV13 and TRBJ2-3, with TRBD2 matching over 9 bases. The CDR3 runs to 18 residues. V lost 2 bases and J lost 2; bases outside the gene matches: 11. CDR1 PRHDT and CDR2 FYEKMQ come from the germline V gene (reference sequence). CDR3 amino acids: CASSLFGNSGGFTDTQYF. CDR3 coding DNA: TGTGCCAGCAGCTTATTTGGAAACAGCGGGGGGTTCACAGATACGCAGTATTTT.

The chain combines TRBV18 with TRBJ2-2, with a possible D match to TRBD1 (6 bases). CDR1 and CDR2 from the germline V gene are KGHSH and LQKENI. CDR3 length: 17 residues. Trimming shortened V by 0 bases and J by 2 bases, and 13 bases separated the two germline ends. DNA for the CDR3: TGTGCCAGCTCACCACCCCAGCAGGGGACAAACACCGGGGAGCTGTTTTTT. This sequence encodes CASSPPQQGTNTGELFF.

This sequence joins TRBV6-5 and TRBJ1-2; D is unresolved. The CDR3 contains 14 residues. Germline CDR1 is MNHEY and CDR2 is SVGAGI. V lost 6 bases and J 2 bases, leaving 13 bases between the germline ends. The DNA of the CDR3 is TGTGCCAGCAGGGGCTTTACGGGGAACTATGGCTACACCTTC. Amino acid sequence: CASRGFTGNYGYTF.

The V gene is TRBV24-1, the J gene TRBJ2-3; D is perhaps TRBD1 (5 bases). Germline V CDR1 and CDR2: KGHDR, SFDVKD. The V gene lost 4 bases and the J gene lost 5 bases, with 15 bases spanning the gap. The CDR3 is 15 amino acids. Here the CDR3 reads CATSEGWGRQDTQYF. CDR3 nucleotide sequence: TGTGCCACCAGTGAGGGTTGGGGCAGACAAGATACGCAGTATTTT.

This clone is a singleton in its sample. DNA for the CDR3: TGTGCCAGCAGTTCTGGTGAAAAACTGTTTTTT. Translating it yields CASSSGEKLFF. The chain has TRBV6-2 or TRBV6-3 and TRBJ1-4; D is undetermined. Germline V CDR1 and CDR2: MNHEY, SVGEGT. The CDR3 runs to 11 residues. V lost 4 bases and J lost 7, with 4 bases in between.